What follows is one T cell receptor (beta chain) and its context. Per the original data handling: Scientists estimated how many nucleated cells there were by amplifying reference gene primers. Using immunoSEQ multiplex PCR, the repertoire was profiled, and TCRdb retains in-frame clones only, with some absent. V and J calls and clone size are given by that table; D and trimming were obtained from the DNA. The table has 30,000 to 50,000 clones, about nine tenths seen once; the top ten hold about 15%. This sample is drawn from a study of blood T cell repertoires in COVID-19. Across the whole study: COVID-19 samples from acute and convalescent phases originated in the United States, Italy and Spain. PBMCs, B-cell-depleted T cells, or T cells provided the cDNA or gDNA that made up the material.

The germline V gene encodes CDR1 SGHRS and CDR2 YFSETQ. With 0 bases clipped from V and 6 bases from J, the junction kept 2 bases outside the gene matches. This CDR3 comprises 14 residues. This rearrangement joins TRBV5-1 to TRBJ2-2; TRBD1 matches 7 bases. Sequencing input: peripheral blood. The receptor was isolated from a woman aged 25 to 39 in a cohort sampled during active COVID-19. Here the CDR3 reads CASSLVQGAGELFF. The DNA of the CDR3 is TGCGCCAGCAGCTTGGTCCAGGGGGCCGGGGAGCTGTTTTTT.